The 5 T cell receptor beta chains given below trace back to one sample, sequenced in a study of identical twins. One entry per CDR3 protein, called by TCRdb with MiXCR from the 5' RACE reads. The sample holds about 700,000 distinct CDR3 sequences; under 9% are singletons and the top ten take approximately 0.96%. This sample also belongs to another study, concerning yellow fever vaccine responses in identical twins.

The sample taken for sequencing was PBMCs. The receptors derive from a woman younger than 30 in good health.

This chain joins TRBV20-1 and TRBJ2-3; weak D call: TRBD2 (6 bases). V was clipped by 1 base and J by 0 bases, with 14 bases between them. CDR3 size: 16 residues. Germline V gene lookup returns CDR1 DFQATT and CDR2 SNEGSKA (reference sequence). Here the CDR3 reads CSARANSGRSTDTQYF. CDR3 coding DNA: TGCAGTGCTAGAGCCAACAGCGGGCGAAGCACAGATACGCAGTATTTT.

In its sample, this clonotype was seen many times. This chain uses TRBV28 with TRBJ2-7; TRBD2 might be the D (6 bases). The CDR3 has 15 residues. V was clipped by 5 bases and J by 1 base, with 15 bases between them. CDR1 and CDR2 from the germline V gene are MDHEN and SYDVKM. CDR3 protein: CASSLGTPGSYEQYF. CDR3 DNA sequence: TGTGCCAGCAGTCTCGGGACTCCCGGTTCCTACGAGCAGTACTTC.

This rearrangement joins TRBV20-1 to TRBJ2-7; the D call may be TRBD1 or TRBD2 (5 bases each). Germline values: CDR1 DFQATT, CDR2 SNEGSKA (reference sequence). The CDR3 has 10 amino acids. The V end lost 6 bases, the J end lost 6 bases, and 9 bases lay between the germline ends. The CDR3 DNA reads TGCAGTGCAAGGGACCCCGAGCAGTACTTC. Its protein is CSARDPEQYF.

This clonotype was detected many times. The chain links TRBV29-1 to TRBJ2-7; a weak D match, TRBD1 (6 bases). Germline V gene data show CDR1 as SQVTM and CDR2 as ANQGSEA. With 3 bases removed from V and 2 bases from J, the gap between germline ends came to 8 bases. There are 12 residues in the CDR3. The CDR3, as DNA: TGCAGCGTTGAGACAGGTACCTACGAGCAGTACTTC. Translating it yields CSVETGTYEQYF.

This clonotype was counted ten times or more. This rearrangement joins TRBV7-3 to TRBJ2-3; D is undetermined. The V gene's germline CDR1 is SGHTA and CDR2 FQGTGA. V was cut by 5 bases and J by 4 bases, with 19 bases left in between. The CDR3 contains 16 residues. The CDR3 nucleotides are TGTGCCAGCAGCCCAAGGGTAGGGAAGGTGGCAGATACGCAGTATTTT. Translated: CASSPRVGKVADTQYF. Using reference TRBV7-3 and TRBJ2-3 for the parts outside the CDR3, the full variable domain is GAGVSQTPSNKVTEKGKYVELRCDPISGHTALYWYRQSLGQGPEFLIYFQGTGAADDSGLPNDRFFAVRPEGSVSTLKIQRTERGDSAVYLCASSPRVGKVADTQYFGPGTRLTVL.